This T cell receptor (beta chain) was captured by sequencing in a study of regulatory T cells in long-lasting Graves disease. Study-wide results and limits: Accuracy may have been reduced by the small sample size.

Time point given: persistent/refractory GD, antithyroid drugs over 5 years with positive TRAb. TCR sequences were obtained from RNA taken from PBMCs. Ten or more counts support this clonotype. Its antigen remains unknown. The junction had 6 bases not matched to a gene; V was cut back by 5 bases and J by 0 bases. CDR3 size: 14 residues. Per germline, CDR1 DFQATT and CDR2 SNEGSKA (reference sequence). Relying on iRepertoire HTBI primers and Arm-PCR of CDR3 regions, the team built TCR beta libraries. TCRdb re-analysed the multiplex PCR reads in MiXCR, keeping a single row per CDR3 protein. The sample shows around 450,000 distinct CDR3 sequences, 20% to 25% of them seen only once.

The sequenced sample was peripheral blood mononuclear cells (PBMCs), obtained when the disease was refractory, from a patient treated with antithyroid drugs. J is TRBJ1-2 and V is TRBV20-1, with TRBD1 identical over 7 bases. The TCR originated in a female donor with Graves disease. The CDR3 nucleotides are TGCAGTGCTGCTGACAGGGCCACTAACTATGGCTACACCTTC. Protein: CSAADRATNYGYTF.